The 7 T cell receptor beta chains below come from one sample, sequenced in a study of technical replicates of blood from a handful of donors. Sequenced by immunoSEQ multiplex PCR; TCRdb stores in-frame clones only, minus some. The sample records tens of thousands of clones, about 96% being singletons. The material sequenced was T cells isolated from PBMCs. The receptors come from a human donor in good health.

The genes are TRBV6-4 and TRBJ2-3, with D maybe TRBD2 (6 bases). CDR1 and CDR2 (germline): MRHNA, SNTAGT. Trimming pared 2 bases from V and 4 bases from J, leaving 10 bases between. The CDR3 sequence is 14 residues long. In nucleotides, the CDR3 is TGTGCCAGCAGTGACAAGAGGGAGGCAGATACGCAGTATTTT. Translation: CASSDKREADTQYF.

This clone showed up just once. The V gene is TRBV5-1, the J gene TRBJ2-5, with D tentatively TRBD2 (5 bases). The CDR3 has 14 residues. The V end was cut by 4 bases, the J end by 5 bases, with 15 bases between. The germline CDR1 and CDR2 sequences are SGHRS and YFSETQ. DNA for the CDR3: TGCGCCAGCAGCACGCTACTAGGCGTTGAGACCCAGTACTTC. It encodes CASSTLLGVETQYF. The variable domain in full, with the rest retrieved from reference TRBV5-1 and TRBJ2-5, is KAGVTQTPRYLIKTRGQQVTLSCSPISGHRSVSWYQQTPGQGLQFLFEYFSETQRNKGNFPGRFSGRQFSNSRSEMNVSTLELGDSALYLCASSTLLGVETQYFGPGTRLLVL.

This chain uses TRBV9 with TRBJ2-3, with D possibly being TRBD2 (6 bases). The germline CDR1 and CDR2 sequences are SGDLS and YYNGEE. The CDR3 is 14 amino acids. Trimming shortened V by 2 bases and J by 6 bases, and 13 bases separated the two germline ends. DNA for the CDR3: TGTGCCAGCAGCGTCCTGGGAGGAACCGATACGCAGTATTTT. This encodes CASSVLGGTDTQYF.

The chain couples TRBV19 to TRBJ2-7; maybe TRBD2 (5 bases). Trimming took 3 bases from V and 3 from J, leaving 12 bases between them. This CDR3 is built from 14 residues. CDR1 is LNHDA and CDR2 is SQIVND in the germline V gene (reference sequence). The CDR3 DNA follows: TGTGCCAGTAGTATCCGGGCAGGAGGCTACGAGCAGTACTTC. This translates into CASSIRAGGYEQYF.

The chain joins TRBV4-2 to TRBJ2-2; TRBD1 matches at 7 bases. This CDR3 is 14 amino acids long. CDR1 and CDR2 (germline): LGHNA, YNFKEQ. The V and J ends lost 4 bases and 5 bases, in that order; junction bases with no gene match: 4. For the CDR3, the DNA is TGTGCCAGCAGCCTATGGGACAGTACCGGGGAGCTGTTTTTT. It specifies CASSLWDSTGELFF.

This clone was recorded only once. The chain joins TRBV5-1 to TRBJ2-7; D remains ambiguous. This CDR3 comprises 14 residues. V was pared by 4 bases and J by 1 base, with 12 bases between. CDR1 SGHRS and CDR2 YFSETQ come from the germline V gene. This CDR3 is CASSKDKVSYEQYF. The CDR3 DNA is TGCGCCAGCAGCAAAGACAAGGTGTCCTACGAGCAGTACTTC.

CDR3 nucleotide sequence: TGCGCCAGCAGCCAAGATCGGACAGCCCTCAATCAGCCCCAGCATTTT. This translates into CASSQDRTALNQPQHF. The rearrangement links TRBV4-3 to TRBJ1-5; D is possibly TRBD1 (6 bases). Germline CDR1 LGHNA, CDR2 YSLEER. Trimming removed 0 bases at V and 3 bases at J, with 12 bases between. The CDR3 consists of 16 residues.